These T cell receptor beta chains were read from a single sample in a study of blood T cell repertoires in COVID-19. Clones were read by immunoSEQ multiplex PCR, and TCRdb kept only the in-frame ones, dropping some. The sample contains over 200,000 clones, roughly 76% of which appear only once. The sample comprised peripheral blood. Every receptor here comes from a human donor in a cohort sampled during active COVID-19. The CDR3 runs from the conserved cysteine through the conserved F or W. The order of the fields is V gene, J gene, D gene, clone size, CDR3 DNA, CDR3 protein. A D gene is named only where the DNA matches it firmly. Clone sizes are given selectively: once, few, many, or a class where the clone is expanded.

v_call: TRBV7-3; j_call: TRBJ2-5; d_call: TRBD2; clone_size: NA; cdr3_nt: TGTGCCAGCAGCTTGGGACTAGCGCGGAGGGAGACCCAGTACTTC; cdr3_aa: CASSLGLARRETQYF
v_call: TRBV7-2; j_call: TRBJ2-3; d_call: TRBD1; clone_size: NA; cdr3_nt: TGTGCCAGCAGACCTCCCGGGACAGGGGCAGATACGCAGTATTTT; cdr3_aa: CASRPPGTGADTQYF
v_call: TRBV6-5; j_call: TRBJ1-3; d_call: NA; clone_size: once; cdr3_nt: TGTGCCAGCAGTTATGGACGGGGATCTGGAAACACCATATATTTT; cdr3_aa: CASSYGRGSGNTIYF
v_call: TRBV28; j_call: TRBJ2-2; d_call: TRBD2; clone_size: NA; cdr3_nt: TGTGCCAGCAGTCCCCGACTAGCGGGGACCGGGGAGCTGTTTTTT; cdr3_aa: CASSPRLAGTGELFF
v_call: TRBV14; j_call: TRBJ1-2; d_call: NA; clone_size: NA; cdr3_nt: TGTGCCAGCAGCCAAGATCCGGGACTCCTCTATGGCTACACCTTC; cdr3_aa: CASSQDPGLLYGYTF
v_call: TRBV4-2; j_call: TRBJ2-7; d_call: NA; clone_size: few; cdr3_nt: TGTGCCAGCAGCCAAGAACGGAGCGTCTACGAGCAGTACTTC; cdr3_aa: CASSQERSVYEQYF
v_call: TRBV6-4; j_call: TRBJ1-2; d_call: NA; clone_size: NA; cdr3_nt: TGTGCCAGCAGCCTAGAGGAGGGATCAAGTGGCTACACCTTC; cdr3_aa: CASSLEEGSSGYTF
v_call: TRBV7-9; j_call: TRBJ2-1; d_call: TRBD2; clone_size: NA; cdr3_nt: TGTGCCAGCAGCTTACTTGGGACTAGCGGGAGCTTTGAGCAGTTCTTC; cdr3_aa: CASSLLGTSGSFEQFF
v_call: TRBV7-9; j_call: TRBJ1-2; d_call: NA; clone_size: NA; cdr3_nt: TGTGCCAGCGGCGGGACGACCGTCAGATATGGCTACACCTTC; cdr3_aa: CASGGTTVRYGYTF
v_call: TRBV27; j_call: TRBJ2-1; d_call: TRBD2; clone_size: once; cdr3_nt: TGTGCCAGCAATATGATGAGCGGGATCCACAATGAGCAGTTCTTC; cdr3_aa: CASNMMSGIHNEQFF
v_call: TRBV7-3; j_call: TRBJ1-2; d_call: NA; clone_size: NA; cdr3_nt: TGTGCCAGCAGCTTCATAACAGGTTATGGCTACACCTTC; cdr3_aa: CASSFITGYGYTF
v_call: TRBV4-1; j_call: TRBJ1-5; d_call: NA; clone_size: NA; cdr3_nt: TGCGCCAGCAGCCAAGATGGGGCGCCTAGCAATCAGCCCCAGCATTTT; cdr3_aa: CASSQDGAPSNQPQHF